One sample yielded the 11 T cell receptor beta chains listed below, sequenced in a study of T-cell memory formation after mild COVID-19. TCRdb re-analysed the 5' RACE reads in MiXCR, keeping a single row per CDR3 protein. This sample has roughly 52,000 distinct CDR3 sequences; around 7% occur once, and the top ten carry roughly 1.5%. Sequencing was performed on PBMCs or a T cell subset sorted from them (not recorded which). The source of these receptors is a man aged 18 to 30 who had mild COVID-19 (a few samples of this study predate the infection). Cell type and time point are not known.

This clonotype was detected only a few times. The V gene is TRBV14, the J gene TRBJ2-1; perhaps D is TRBD1 or TRBD2 (5 bases each). The V and J ends lost 5 bases and 7 bases respectively, with 18 bases between them. There are 15 residues in the CDR3. Germline-derived CDR1 and CDR2 are SGHDN and FVKESK. The chain's CDR3 is CASSDFRDVGNEQFF. The CDR3 DNA sequence: TGTGCCAGCAGCGATTTTCGGGACGTTGGGAATGAGCAGTTCTTC.

This clonotype was observed many times. V usage is TRBV12-3 or TRBV12-4 and J usage is TRBJ2-1; 9 bases match TRBD1. The CDR3 spans 16 residues. The V gene end was trimmed by 0 bases and the J gene end by 2 bases; junction bases not matched to a gene: 2. CDR3 region: CASSLARTGAYNEQFF. In DNA, the CDR3 is TGTGCCAGCAGTTTAGCTCGGACAGGGGCCTACAATGAGCAGTTCTTC.

This clonotype was counted a few times. In DNA form, the CDR3 reads TGTGCCAGCAGTACCGTTTTAGGCTTCCGGCAGTACTTC. This translates into CASSTVLGFRQYF. This chain links TRBV6-6 with TRBJ2-7; D gene unclear. The V end lost 5 bases, the J end lost 9 bases, and 17 bases lay between the germline ends. CDR3 length: 13 residues. Germline assignment: CDR1 MNHNY and CDR2 SVGAGI (reference sequence).

The table lists this clonotype with many counts. The chain carries TRBV4-3 and TRBJ2-3; D gene unclear. The CDR3 length is 16 residues. Trimming left V 2 bases short and J 2 bases short, with 14 bases between. Germline V gene lookup returns CDR1 LGHNA and CDR2 YSLEER. For the CDR3, the DNA is TGCGCCAGCAGCCAATATTGGAAGGGTGACACAGATACGCAGTATTTT. Translation: CASSQYWKGDTDTQYF.

V gene TRBV6-1 combines with J gene TRBJ1-5; a possible D gene is TRBD1 (5 bases). The CDR3 consists of 15 residues. V lost 4 bases, J lost 0 bases, and 10 bases lay in between. Germline CDR1 is MNHNS and CDR2 is SASEGT. Here the CDR3 DNA reads TGTGCCAGCAGTGGCCAGGGATATAGCAATCAGCCCCAGCATTTT. This gives the protein CASSGQGYSNQPQHF.

In its sample, this clonotype was seen a few times. The rearrangement uses TRBV5-1 and TRBJ2-1; weak D call: TRBD1 (5 bases). V was shortened by 4 bases and J by 0 bases, with 14 bases between the two germline ends. The CDR3 runs 16 residues. Germline loops: CDR1 SGHRS, CDR2 YFSETQ. The CDR3 region is CASSATGVSSYNEQFF. As DNA, the CDR3 is TGCGCCAGCAGCGCTACAGGAGTAAGCTCCTACAATGAGCAGTTCTTC.

This clonotype was seen only a few times. V gene TRBV24-1 combines with J gene TRBJ2-5, with D perhaps matching TRBD1 or TRBD2 (5 bases each). The CDR3 length is 16 residues. The ends were cut back, 2 bases at V and 5 bases at J, with 17 bases in the middle. Germline-derived CDR1 and CDR2 are KGHDR and SFDVKD. The CDR3 reads CATSDSYPTGGETQYF. DNA for the CDR3: TGTGCCACCAGTGATTCCTATCCAACAGGAGGTGAGACCCAGTACTTC.

In this sample, this clonotype turned up many times. The genes are TRBV12-3 or TRBV12-4 and TRBJ2-3; TRBD2 matches at 11 bases. This CDR3 region has 16 residues. V lost 2 bases and J lost 1; bases outside the gene matches: 2. CDR3 sequence (DNA): TGTGCCAGCAGTTTACCTAGCGGGGGGCGCACAGATACGCAGTATTTT. This codes for CASSLPSGGRTDTQYF.

The table lists this clonotype with a few counts. The V call is TRBV6-5, the J call TRBJ2-3, with 9 nucleotides matching TRBD1. This CDR3 contains 16 residues. Germline assignment: CDR1 MNHEY and CDR2 SVGAGI. With 5 bases clipped from V and 6 bases from J, the junction kept 12 bases outside the gene matches. Here the CDR3 reads CASSVRTGVPRDTQYF. CDR3 nucleotides: TGTGCCAGCAGTGTTCGGACAGGGGTCCCTCGGGATACGCAGTATTTT.

J is TRBJ2-5 and V is TRBV29-1; 9 positions match TRBD2. Germline V gene data show CDR1 as SQVTM and CDR2 as ANQGSEA. V gave up 4 bases and J gave up 1 base; unmatched junction bases: 4. The CDR3 covers 14 residues. In nucleotides, the CDR3 is TGCAGCGTTGCGAGTAGCGGGGGCCAAGAGACCCAGTACTTC. Residues: CSVASSGGQETQYF.

This clonotype showed up many times. The chain has TRBV5-1 and TRBJ1-6; TRBD1 might be the D (6 bases). Germline lookup yields CDR1 SGHRS and CDR2 YFSETQ. V lost 5 bases to trimming and J lost 10 bases, with 16 bases between them. This CDR3 is 14 amino acids long. DNA for the CDR3: TGCGCCAGCAGACGGACAGCGACTCTGTCACCCCTCCACTTT. It codes for CASRRTATLSPLHF.